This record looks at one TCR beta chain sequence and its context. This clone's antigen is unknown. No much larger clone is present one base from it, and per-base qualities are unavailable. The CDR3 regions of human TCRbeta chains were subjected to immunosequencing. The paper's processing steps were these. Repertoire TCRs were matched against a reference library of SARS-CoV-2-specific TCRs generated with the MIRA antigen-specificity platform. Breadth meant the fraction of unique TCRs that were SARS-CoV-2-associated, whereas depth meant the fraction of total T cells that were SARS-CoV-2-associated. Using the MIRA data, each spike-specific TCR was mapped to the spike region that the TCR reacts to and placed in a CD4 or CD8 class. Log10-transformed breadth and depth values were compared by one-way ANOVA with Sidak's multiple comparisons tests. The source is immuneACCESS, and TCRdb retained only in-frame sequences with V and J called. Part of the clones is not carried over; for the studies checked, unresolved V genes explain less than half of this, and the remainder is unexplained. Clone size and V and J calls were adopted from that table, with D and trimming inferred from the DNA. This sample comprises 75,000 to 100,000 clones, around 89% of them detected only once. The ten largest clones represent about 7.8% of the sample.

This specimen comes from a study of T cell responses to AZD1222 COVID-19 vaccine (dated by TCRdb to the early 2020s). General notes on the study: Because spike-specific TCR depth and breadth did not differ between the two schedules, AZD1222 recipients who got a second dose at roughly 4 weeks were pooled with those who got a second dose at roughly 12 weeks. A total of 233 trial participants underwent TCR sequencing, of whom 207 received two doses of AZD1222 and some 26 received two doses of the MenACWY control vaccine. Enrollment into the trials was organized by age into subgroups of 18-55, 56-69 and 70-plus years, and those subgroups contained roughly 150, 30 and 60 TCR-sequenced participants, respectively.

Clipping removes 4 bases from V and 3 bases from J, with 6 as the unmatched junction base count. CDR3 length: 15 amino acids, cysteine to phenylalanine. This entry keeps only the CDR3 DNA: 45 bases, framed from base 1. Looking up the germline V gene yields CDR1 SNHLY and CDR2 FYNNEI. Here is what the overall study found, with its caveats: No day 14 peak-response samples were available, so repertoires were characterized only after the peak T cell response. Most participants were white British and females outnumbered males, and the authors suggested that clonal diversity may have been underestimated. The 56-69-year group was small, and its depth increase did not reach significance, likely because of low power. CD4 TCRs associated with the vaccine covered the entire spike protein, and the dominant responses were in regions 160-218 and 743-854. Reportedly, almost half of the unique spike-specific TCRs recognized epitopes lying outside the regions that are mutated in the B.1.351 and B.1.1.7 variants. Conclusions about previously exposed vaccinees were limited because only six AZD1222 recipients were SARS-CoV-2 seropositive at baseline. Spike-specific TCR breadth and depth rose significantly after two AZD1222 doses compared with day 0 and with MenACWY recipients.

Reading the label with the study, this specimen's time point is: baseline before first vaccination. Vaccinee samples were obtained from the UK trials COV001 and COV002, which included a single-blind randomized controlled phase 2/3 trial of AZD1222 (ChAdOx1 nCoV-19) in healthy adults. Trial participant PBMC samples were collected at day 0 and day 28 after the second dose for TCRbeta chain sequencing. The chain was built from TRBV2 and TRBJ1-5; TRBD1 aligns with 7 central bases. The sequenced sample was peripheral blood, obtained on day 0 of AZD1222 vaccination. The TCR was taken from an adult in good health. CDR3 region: CASSGTGGANQPQHF. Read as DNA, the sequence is TGTGCCAGCAGTGGGACAGGTGGGGCCAATCAGCCCCAGCATTTT.